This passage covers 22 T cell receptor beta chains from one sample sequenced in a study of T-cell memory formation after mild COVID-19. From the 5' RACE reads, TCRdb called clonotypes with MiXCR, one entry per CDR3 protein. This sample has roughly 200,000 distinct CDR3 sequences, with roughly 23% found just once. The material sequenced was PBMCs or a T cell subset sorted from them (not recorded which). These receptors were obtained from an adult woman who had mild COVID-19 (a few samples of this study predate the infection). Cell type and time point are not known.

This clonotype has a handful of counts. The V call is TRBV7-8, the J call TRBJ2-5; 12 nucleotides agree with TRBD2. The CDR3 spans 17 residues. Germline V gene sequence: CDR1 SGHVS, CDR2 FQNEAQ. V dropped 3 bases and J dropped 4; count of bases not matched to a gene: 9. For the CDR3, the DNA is TGTGCCAGCAGCTTTGGGACTAGCGGGTATAAGCTAGAGACCCAGTACTTC. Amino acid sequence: CASSFGTSGYKLETQYF.

CDR3 sequence reads: CATRKDSLNTEAFF. CDR3 coding DNA: TGTGCCACCAGAAAGGACAGCCTGAACACTGAAGCTTTCTTT. The gene calls are TRBV24-1 and TRBJ1-1, with D perhaps matching TRBD1 (6 bases). The CDR3 sequence is 14 residues long. The germline gives CDR1 KGHDR, CDR2 SFDVKD. Trimming took off 7 bases at V and 0 bases at J, with 11 bases between the two ends.

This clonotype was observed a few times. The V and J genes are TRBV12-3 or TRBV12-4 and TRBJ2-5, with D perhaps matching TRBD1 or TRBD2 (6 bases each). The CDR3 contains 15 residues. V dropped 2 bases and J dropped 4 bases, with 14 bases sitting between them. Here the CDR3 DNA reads TGTGCCAGCAGTTTAAGAGGGGGGTTTGGAGAGACCCAGTACTTC. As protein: CASSLRGGFGETQYF.

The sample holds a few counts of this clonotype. The CDR3 reads CSARDRAGSIPDQPQHF. The CDR3 DNA follows: TGCAGTGCTAGAGATCGCGCAGGGAGCATTCCGGATCAGCCCCAGCATTTT. The rearrangement links TRBV20-1 to TRBJ1-5; weak D call: TRBD1 (5 bases). The V end lost 0 bases, the J end lost 5 bases, and 20 bases lay between the germline ends. CDR1 DFQATT and CDR2 SNEGSKA come from the germline V gene (reference sequence). This CDR3 is 17 amino acids long.

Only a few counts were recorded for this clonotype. The CDR3 DNA sequence: TGTGCCAGCAGCTTAGCGGCAGGGGTAACCACTGAAGCTTTCTTT. Translating gives CASSLAAGVTTEAFF. This chain links TRBV7-8 with TRBJ1-1, with a possible D match to TRBD1 (6 bases). V gave up 0 bases and J gave up 4 bases, with 12 bases separating them. Germline assignment: CDR1 SGHVS and CDR2 FQNEAQ. The CDR3 is 15 residues long.

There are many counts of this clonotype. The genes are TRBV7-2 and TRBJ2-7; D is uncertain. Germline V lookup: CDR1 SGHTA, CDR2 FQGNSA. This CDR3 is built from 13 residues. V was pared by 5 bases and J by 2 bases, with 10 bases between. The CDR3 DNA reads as TGTGCCAGCAGCGAGGTCGGAGCCTACGAGCAGTACTTC. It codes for CASSEVGAYEQYF.

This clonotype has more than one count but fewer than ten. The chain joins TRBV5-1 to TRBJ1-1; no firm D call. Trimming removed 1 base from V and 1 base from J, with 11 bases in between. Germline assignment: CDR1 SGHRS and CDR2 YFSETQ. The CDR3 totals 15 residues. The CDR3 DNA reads TGCGCCAGCAGCTTGAGTTCCTCAGCGAACACTGAAGCTTTCTTT. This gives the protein CASSLSSSANTEAFF. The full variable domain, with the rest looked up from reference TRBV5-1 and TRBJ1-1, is KAGVTQTPRYLIKTRGQQVTLSCSPISGHRSVSWYQQTPGQGLQFLFEYFSETQRNKGNFPGRFSGRQFSNSRSEMNVSTLELGDSALYLCASSLSSSANTEAFFGQGTRLTVV.

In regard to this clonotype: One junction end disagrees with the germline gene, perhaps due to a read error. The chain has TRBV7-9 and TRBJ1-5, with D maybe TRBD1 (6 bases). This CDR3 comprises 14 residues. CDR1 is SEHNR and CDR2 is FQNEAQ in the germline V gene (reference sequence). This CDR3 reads CASSSTGSSQPQHF. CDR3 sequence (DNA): TGTGCCAGCAGCTCCACAGGGAGCAGTCAGCCCCAGCATTTT.

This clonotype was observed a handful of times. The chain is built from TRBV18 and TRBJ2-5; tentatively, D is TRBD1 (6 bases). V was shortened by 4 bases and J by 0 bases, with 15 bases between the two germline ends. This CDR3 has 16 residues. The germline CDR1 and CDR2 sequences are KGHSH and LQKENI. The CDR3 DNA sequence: TGTGCCAGCTCACTTGGGACACTTCAGTACCAAGAGACCCAGTACTTC. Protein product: CASSLGTLQYQETQYF.

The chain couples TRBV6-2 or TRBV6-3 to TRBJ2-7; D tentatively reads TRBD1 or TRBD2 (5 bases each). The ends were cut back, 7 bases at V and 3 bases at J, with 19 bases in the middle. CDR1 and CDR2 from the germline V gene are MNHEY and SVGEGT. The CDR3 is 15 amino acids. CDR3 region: CASILPSRGLYEQYF. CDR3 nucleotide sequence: TGTGCCAGCATACTACCGTCCCGGGGCCTCTACGAGCAGTACTTC.

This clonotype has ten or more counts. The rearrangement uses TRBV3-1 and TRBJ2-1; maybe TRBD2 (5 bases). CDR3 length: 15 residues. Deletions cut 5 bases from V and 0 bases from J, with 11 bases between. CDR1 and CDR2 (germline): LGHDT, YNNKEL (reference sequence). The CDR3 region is CASSGRDRSYNEQFF. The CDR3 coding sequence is TGTGCCAGCAGCGGACGGGATCGCTCCTACAATGAGCAGTTCTTC.

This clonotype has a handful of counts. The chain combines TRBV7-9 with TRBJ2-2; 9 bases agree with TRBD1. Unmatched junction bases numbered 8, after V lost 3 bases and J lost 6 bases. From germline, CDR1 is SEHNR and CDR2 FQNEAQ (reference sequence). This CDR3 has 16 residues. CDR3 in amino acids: CASSFDLQGAAGELFF. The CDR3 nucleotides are TGTGCCAGCAGCTTTGACCTACAGGGGGCGGCCGGGGAGCTGTTTTTT.

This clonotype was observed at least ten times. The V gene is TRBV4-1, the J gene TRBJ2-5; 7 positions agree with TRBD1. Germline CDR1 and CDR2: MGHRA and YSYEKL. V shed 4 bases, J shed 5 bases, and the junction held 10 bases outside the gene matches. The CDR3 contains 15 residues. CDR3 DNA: TGCGCCAGCAGCCGAAAGGGGGACAGTTTGGAGACCCAGTACTTC. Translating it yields CASSRKGDSLETQYF.

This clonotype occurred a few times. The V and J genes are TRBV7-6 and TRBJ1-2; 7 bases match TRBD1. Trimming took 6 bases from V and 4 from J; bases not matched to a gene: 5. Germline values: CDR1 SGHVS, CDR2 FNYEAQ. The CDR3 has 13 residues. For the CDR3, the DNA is TGTGCCAGCAGTTTACAGGGGACCTATGGCTACACCTTC. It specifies CASSLQGTYGYTF.

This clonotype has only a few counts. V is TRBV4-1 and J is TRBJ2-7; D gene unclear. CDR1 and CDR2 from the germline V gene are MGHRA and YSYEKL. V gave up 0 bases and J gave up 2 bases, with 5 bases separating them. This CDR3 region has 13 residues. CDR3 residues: CASSQEPAYEQYF. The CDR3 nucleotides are TGCGCCAGCAGCCAAGAACCAGCCTACGAGCAGTACTTC.

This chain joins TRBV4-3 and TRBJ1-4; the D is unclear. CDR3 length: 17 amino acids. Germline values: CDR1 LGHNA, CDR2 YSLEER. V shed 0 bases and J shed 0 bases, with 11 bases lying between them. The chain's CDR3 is CASSQDNRRATNEKLFF. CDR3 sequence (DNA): TGCGCCAGCAGCCAAGATAATCGGAGGGCAACTAATGAAAAACTGTTTTTT.

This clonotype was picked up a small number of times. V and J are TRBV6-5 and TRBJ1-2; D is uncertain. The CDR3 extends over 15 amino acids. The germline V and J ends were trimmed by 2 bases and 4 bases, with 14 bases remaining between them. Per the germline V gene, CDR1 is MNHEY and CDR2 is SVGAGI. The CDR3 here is CASSYGEGLGYGYTF. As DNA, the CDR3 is TGTGCCAGCAGTTACGGGGAAGGGTTGGGCTATGGCTACACCTTC.

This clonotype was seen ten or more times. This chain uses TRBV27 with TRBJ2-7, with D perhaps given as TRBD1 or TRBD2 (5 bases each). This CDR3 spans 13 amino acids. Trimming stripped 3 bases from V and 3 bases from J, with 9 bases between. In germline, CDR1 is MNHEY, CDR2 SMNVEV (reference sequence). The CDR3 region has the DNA TGTGCCAGCAGTTTGGGACGATACTACGAGCAGTACTTC. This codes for CASSLGRYYEQYF.

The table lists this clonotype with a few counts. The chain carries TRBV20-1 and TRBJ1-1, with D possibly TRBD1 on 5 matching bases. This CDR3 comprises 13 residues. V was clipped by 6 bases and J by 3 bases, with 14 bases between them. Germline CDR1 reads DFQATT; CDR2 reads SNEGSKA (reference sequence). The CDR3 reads CSAPRGMDTEAFF. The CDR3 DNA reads TGCAGTGCGCCCCGGGGGATGGACACTGAAGCTTTCTTT.

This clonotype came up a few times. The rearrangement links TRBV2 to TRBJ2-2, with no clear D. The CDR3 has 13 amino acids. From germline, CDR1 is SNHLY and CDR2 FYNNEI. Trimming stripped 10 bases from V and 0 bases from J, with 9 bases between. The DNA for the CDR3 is TGTGCCATAACTCCCCCGAACACCGGGGAGCTGTTTTTT. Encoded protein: CAITPPNTGELFF.

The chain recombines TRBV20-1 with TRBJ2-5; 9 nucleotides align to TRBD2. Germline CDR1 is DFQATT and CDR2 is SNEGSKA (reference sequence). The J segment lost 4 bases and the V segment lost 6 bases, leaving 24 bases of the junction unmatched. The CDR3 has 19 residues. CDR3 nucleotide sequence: TGCAGTGCACACCCAGGCGTTGAAACGCGGGGGGGCGTAAGAGAGACCCAGTACTTC. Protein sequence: CSAHPGVETRGGVRETQYF.

CDR3 coding DNA: TGTGCCATCCAACAGGGGGGAGGTTCACCCCTCCACTTT. Its translation: CAIQQGGGSPLHF. The rearrangement uses TRBV12-3 or TRBV12-4 and TRBJ1-6; TRBD1 agrees at 8 bases. Trimming took 10 bases from V and 9 from J; bases not matched to a gene: 8. The CDR3 runs 13 residues.